This TCR beta chain was documented in a study of memory CD4+ T cells and cytomegalovirus serostatus. Study summary: Of the healthy Belgian adults, 9 were CMV seropositive and fewer than 30 seronegative. Findings of the study overall: Each of 67 CMV-associated TCRbeta sequences occurred in one to five individuals.

Remarks on this clone: No antigen is known for it.

The sort gate was single viable CD3+CD4+CD8-CD45RO+ cells for memory CD4+ T cells. Sequencing was performed with immunoSEQ multiplex PCR; in TCRdb, only in-frame clones are kept and a portion is missing. Of nearly 50,000 clones listed, approximately 78% are singletons. Sequenced material: memory CD4+ T cells from blood. This receptor was obtained from an adult in good health and CMV-seronegative.

The CDR3 sequence is CASSLEWGSYGYTF. The CDR3 DNA reads as TGCGCCAGCAGCTTGGAATGGGGAAGCTATGGCTACACCTTC. J is TRBJ1-2 and V is TRBV5-1, with D hard to call. The CDR3 loop spans 14 amino acids. V was trimmed by 0 bases and J by 4 bases, leaving 10 bases between them. CDR1 and CDR2 from the germline V gene are SGHRS and YFSETQ.